Listed below are T cell receptor beta chains from one sample, sequenced in a study of cytomegalovirus exposure and HLA in healthy donors. Clones were read by immunoSEQ multiplex PCR, and TCRdb kept only the in-frame ones, dropping some. The data show hundreds of thousands of clones, approximately 82% seen once. The material sequenced was PBMCs. The receptors stem from a male donor in good health and CMV-seronegative. Both conserved end residues are part of each CDR3. A D gene is named only where the DNA matches it firmly. Clone size appears in some rows only: once, few, many, or a class for an expanded clone.

V,size,D,J,CDR3,DNA
TRBV11-2,NA,TRBD2,TRBJ2-1,CASINTLASGYNEQFF,TGTGCCAGCATCAACACACTAGCGTCGGGATACAATGAGCAGTTCTTC
TRBV6-1,NA,NA,TRBJ2-1,CASSVRQDEQFF,TGTGCCAGCAGTGTGCGACAGGATGAGCAGTTCTTC
TRBV7-8,NA,NA,TRBJ2-1,CASSRAGQASPNEQFF,TGTGCCAGCAGCAGAGCGGGACAGGCGTCCCCTAATGAGCAGTTCTTC
TRBV5-4,NA,TRBD1,TRBJ2-1,CASSLDRGSYNEQFF,TGTGCCAGCAGCCTCGACAGGGGTTCCTACAATGAGCAGTTCTTC
TRBV19,NA,NA,TRBJ2-1,CASSIVTGFREQFF,TGTGCCAGTAGTATAGTCACAGGTTTCCGTGAGCAGTTCTTC
TRBV4-1,NA,NA,TRBJ2-5,CASSPQGTDQETQYF,TGCGCCAGCAGCCCCCAGGGCACAGACCAAGAGACCCAGTACTTC
TRBV7-9,NA,TRBD2,TRBJ2-1,CASSNSVRTGGNEQFF,TGTGCCAGCAGCAACTCGGTCCGAACGGGGGGCAATGAGCAGTTCTTC
TRBV30,once,TRBD2,TRBJ2-1,CAWRGLADHNEQFF,TGTGCCTGGAGGGGACTAGCGGACCACAATGAGCAGTTCTTC
TRBV20-1,NA,NA,TRBJ1-1,CSGGTNTEAFF,TGCAGTGGGGGCACGAACACTGAAGCTTTCTTT
TRBV19,few,TRBD2,TRBJ2-7,CASSSGSTSGFSYEQYF,TGTGCCAGTAGTTCCGGTTCGACTAGCGGGTTCTCCTACGAGCAGTACTTC
TRBV18,NA,NA,TRBJ2-2,CASSPQGATGELFF,TGTGCCAGCTCACCACAGGGAGCGACCGGGGAGCTGTTTTTT
TRBV6-5,NA,TRBD1,TRBJ1-3,CASSTDRAPGNTIYF,TGTGCCAGCTCAACAGACAGGGCTCCCGGAAACACCATATATTTT
TRBV7-9,many,NA,TRBJ1-4,CASSRGQNEKLFF,TGTGCCAGCAGCCGCGGACAGAATGAAAAACTGTTTTTT
TRBV5-6,NA,TRBD2,TRBJ2-3,CASSMDGGLADTQYF,TGTGCCAGCAGCATGGATGGGGGACTAGCGGATACGCAGTATTTT
TRBV6-4,NA,TRBD1,TRBJ1-2,CASSERQGVGCGYTF,TGTGCCAGCAGTGAACGACAGGGCGTCGGCTGTGGCTACACCTTC
TRBV7-6,NA,NA,TRBJ1-5,CASSLTGGSNQPQHF,TGTGCCAGCAGCTTAACCGGGGGAAGCAATCAGCCCCAGCATTTT
TRBV5-8,NA,NA,TRBJ2-1,CASSLTGRDYNEQFF,TGTGCCAGCAGCTTGACGGGTCGGGACTACAATGAGCAGTTCTTC
TRBV14,NA,NA,TRBJ2-7,CASSPPKGSGVKQYF,TGTGCCAGCAGCCCCCCAAAGGGGTCAGGGGTGAAGCAGTACTTC
TRBV6-1,few,NA,TRBJ1-1,CASIWGGTEAFF,TGTGCCAGCATATGGGGGGGAACTGAAGCTTTCTTT
TRBV30,NA,TRBD2,TRBJ2-3,CAWRLADYTDTQYF,TGTGCCTGGAGGCTAGCGGATTACACAGATACGCAGTATTTT
TRBV25-1,NA,NA,TRBJ1-5,CASSESPSPPNTQPQHF,TGTGCCAGCAGTGAATCGCCGTCCCCGCCAAATACACAGCCCCAGCATTTT
TRBV6-8,NA,NA,TRBJ1-5,CASFPEMSSNQPQHF,TGTGCCAGCTTCCCCGAGATGAGTAGCAATCAGCCCCAGCATTTT
TRBV19,NA,NA,TRBJ2-1,CASSRAPSYNEQFF,TGTGCCAGTAGCAGGGCGCCCTCCTACAATGAGCAGTTCTTC
TRBV19,once,NA,TRBJ2-7,CASSDRTYEQYF,TGTGCCAGTAGTGACAGAACCTACGAGCAGTACTTC
TRBV27,NA,NA,TRBJ1-2,CASRRAGGDGYTF,TGCGCCAGCAGGAGAGCGGGGGGAGATGGCTACACCTTC
TRBV9,NA,TRBD2,TRBJ2-7,CASSVESLAGDYEQYF,TGTGCCAGCAGCGTAGAAAGTCTAGCGGGTGACTACGAGCAGTACTTC
TRBV4-1,NA,NA,TRBJ2-7,CASSQGVSYEQYF,TGCGCCAGCAGCCAAGGAGTCTCCTACGAGCAGTACTTC
TRBV10-2,NA,NA,TRBJ2-1,CASSAEELYGGEQFF,TGCGCCAGCAGTGCCGAGGAGCTTTACGGCGGTGAGCAGTTCTTC
TRBV9,NA,NA,TRBJ2-3,CASSAGLTLTDTQYF,TGTGCCAGCAGCGCGGGACTGACCCTGACAGATACGCAGTATTTT
TRBV29-1,NA,NA,TRBJ1-1,CSVQKGGSTEAFF,TGCAGCGTCCAAAAGGGGGGGTCCACTGAAGCTTTCTTT
TRBV7-9,NA,TRBD2,TRBJ2-3,CASSKGNRAGGADTQYF,TGTGCCAGCAGCAAAGGGAACAGGGCCGGGGGGGCAGATACGCAGTATTTT
TRBV25-1,NA,TRBD2,TRBJ2-1,CASSDLPSGAKNEQFF,TGTGCCAGCAGTGACCTCCCTAGCGGGGCTAAAAATGAGCAGTTCTTC
TRBV9,NA,TRBD2,TRBJ2-3,CASSVVSGTSTDTQYF,TGTGCCAGCAGCGTAGTTAGCGGGACGAGCACAGATACGCAGTATTTT